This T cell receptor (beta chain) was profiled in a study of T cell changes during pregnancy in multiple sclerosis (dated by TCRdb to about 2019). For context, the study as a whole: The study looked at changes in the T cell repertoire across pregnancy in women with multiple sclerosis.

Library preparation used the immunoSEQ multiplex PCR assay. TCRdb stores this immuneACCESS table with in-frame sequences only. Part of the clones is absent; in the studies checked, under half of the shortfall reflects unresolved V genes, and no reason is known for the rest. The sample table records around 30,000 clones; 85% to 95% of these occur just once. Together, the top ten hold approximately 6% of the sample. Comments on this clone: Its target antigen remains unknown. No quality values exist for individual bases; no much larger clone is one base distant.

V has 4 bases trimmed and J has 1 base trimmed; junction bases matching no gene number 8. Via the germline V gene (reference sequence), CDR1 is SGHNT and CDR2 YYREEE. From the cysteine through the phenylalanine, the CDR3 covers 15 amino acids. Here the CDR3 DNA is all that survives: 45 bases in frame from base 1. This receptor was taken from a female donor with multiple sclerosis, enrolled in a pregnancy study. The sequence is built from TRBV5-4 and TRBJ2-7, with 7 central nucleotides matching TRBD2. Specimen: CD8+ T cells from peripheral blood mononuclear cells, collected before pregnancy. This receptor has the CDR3 CASSPGPGGSYEQYF. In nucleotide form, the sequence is TGTGCCAGCAGCCCCGGCCCGGGGGGTTCCTACGAGCAGTACTTC.